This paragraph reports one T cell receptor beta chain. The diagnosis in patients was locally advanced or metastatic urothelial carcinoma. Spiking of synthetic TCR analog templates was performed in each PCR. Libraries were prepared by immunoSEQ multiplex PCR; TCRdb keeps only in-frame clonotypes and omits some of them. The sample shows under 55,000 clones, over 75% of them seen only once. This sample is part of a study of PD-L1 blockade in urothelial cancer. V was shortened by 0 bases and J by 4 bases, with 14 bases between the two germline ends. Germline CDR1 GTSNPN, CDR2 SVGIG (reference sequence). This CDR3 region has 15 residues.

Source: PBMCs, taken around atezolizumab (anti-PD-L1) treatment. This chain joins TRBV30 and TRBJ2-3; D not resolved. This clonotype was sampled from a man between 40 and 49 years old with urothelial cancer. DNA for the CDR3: TGTGCCTGGAGTGTACGGCCAGATGCGGCAGATACGCAGTATTTT. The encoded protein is CAWSVRPDAADTQYF.